This T cell receptor beta chain was documented in a study of CD8 T cells in Susac syndrome. Random hexamers were used to reverse transcribe the RNA input (roughly 0.5 to 1 ug). Across 54 Vbeta and 13 Jbeta, immunoSEQ multiplex PCR amplified TCR beta CDR3. Each CDR3 protein is one row after TCRdb ran MiXCR on the immunoSEQ multiplex PCR reads. The sample records a few hundred thousand distinct CDR3 sequences, 95% being singletons. This CDR3 has 15 amino acids. The germline CDR1 and CDR2 sequences are SQVTM and ANQGSEA. V shed 4 bases and J shed 2 bases, with 17 bases lying between them. The chain uses TRBV29-1 and TRBJ1-1; D ambiguous. The sequence derives from a human donor with multiple sclerosis. Sequences were obtained from CD4+ T cells from PBMCs. Here the CDR3 DNA reads TGCAGCGTTGCGGGCAGATGGTCCCCCAACACTGAAGCTTTCTTT. Translated: CSVAGRWSPNTEAFF.